The rows below give T cell receptor beta chains drawn from one sample of a study of PD-1 blockade in mismatch repair-deficient tumors. Data came from immunoSEQ multiplex PCR; TCRdb stores just in-frame clones and leaves some out. The sample includes 120,000 or so clones, about 86% of them seen just once. The material was peripheral blood, obtained 44 weeks after starting pembrolizumab. These receptors were collected from an adult with mismatch repair-deficient cancer. Each CDR3 is given with its conserved first and last residue. Each record gives: V gene, CDR3 length, CDR3 protein.

>TRBV28|15
CASSPPTTGVKTQYF
>TRBV28|14
CASTPGPVFYEQYF
>TRBV7-9|15
CASSQLADYTDTQYF
>TRBV19|14
CASSIGAGVDEQYF
>TRBV6-5|12
CASSLDRETQYF
>TRBV19|17
CASSIAGLAGPTDTQYF
>TRBV7-9|15
CASQSSGLNTDTQYF
>TRBV6-1|13
CASRDTSSYEQYF
>TRBV11-1|17
CASSLATGNLFSYEQYF
>TRBV4-3|18
CASSQELGTGLSRWGYTF
>TRBV6-1|15
CASSEASGGVDEQFF
>TRBV4-2|15
CASSQDQRGVNGYTF
>TRBV4-3|13
CASSQEGRIEAFF
>TRBV6-5|15
CASSYSRQGQETQYF
>TRBV7-6|16
CASSLPGYSSYNEQFF
>TRBV7-9|16
CASSLGERGHADTQYF
>TRBV7-2|17
CASSLVTGSPTLYEQYF
>TRBV28|14
CASSGQGINNEQFF
>TRBV6-5|13
CASSRDRNYGYTF
>TRBV29-1|14
CSVEGTGAVYEQYF
>TRBV5-4|16
CASSQGLAGGPDTQYF
>TRBV5-1|16
CASSSTGTEPTDTQYF
>TRBV7-6|17
CASSLGDGREGFDEQYF
>TRBV6-4|14
CASRIGAADYEQYF
>TRBV10-2|13
CASRQGREYEQYF
>TRBV4-3|14
CASSQAGQFYEQYF
>TRBV7-2|11
CASTSLAEQFF
>TRBV27|15
CASGVIDRTNQPQHF
>TRBV5-4|15
CASSSGTGGQYEQYF
>TRBV10-2|11
CASSAGFEQYF
>TRBV7-8|15
CASSYHRGTNYEQYF
>TRBV7-2|16
CASSLGPGSLPYEQYF
>TRBV11-3|15
CASSLGGLAVGELFF
>TRBV4-3|14
CASSQANRVEKLFF
>TRBV29-1|18
CSVVTGPAKGSGANVLTF
>TRBV12-5|19
CASGLVVIGGSINTGELFF
>TRBV6-6|16
CASSYDRGMVDTEAFF
>TRBV11-3|14
CASTPGVVTGELFF
>TRBV27|14
CASSLRDGPYEQYF
>TRBV6-5|14
CASSSPSDVGELFF
>TRBV6-5|14
CASSYGDRGYGYTF
>TRBV7-9|15
CASSVSGATNEKLFF
>TRBV5-4|17
CASRLGQGAGGANVLTF
>TRBV30|13
CAWSVGLVGPQYF
>TRBV7-9|14
CASSSFEGDYEQYF
>TRBV25-1|14
CASRAGTLNYGYTF
>TRBV19|15
CASSMSTGESYGYTF
>TRBV11-2|15
CASSLSGSSYNEQFF
>TRBV4-1|15
CASSHPLRSHNEQFF
>TRBV16|17
CASSQGLAGVGTGELFF
>TRBV19|19
CASRSHTGNPLGLSDTQYF